A single sample gave rise to the 30 T cell receptor beta chains below, sequenced in a study of cytomegalovirus exposure and HLA in healthy donors. It was with 60 Vbeta and 13 Jbeta primers that the PCR ran. Clones were sequenced by immunoSEQ multiplex PCR, and TCRdb holds only the in-frame ones, with some missing. The sample shows tens of thousands of clones, 65% to 70% of them seen only once. Sequenced: PBMCs. The receptors were gathered from a young woman in good health and CMV-seronegative.

This rearrangement joins TRBV6-4 to TRBJ1-2, with 8 bases aligning to TRBD1. Trimming at V came to 6 bases and at J to 7 bases, leaving 7 bases not matched to a gene. Germline CDR1 and CDR2: MRHNA and SNTAGT. The CDR3 length is 13 residues. The CDR3 sequence is CASSATGGAGYTF. CDR3 DNA sequence: TGTGCCAGCAGCGCAACAGGGGGGGCTGGCTACACCTTC.

The chain uses TRBV5-1 and TRBJ2-7, with TRBD2 matching over 9 bases. CDR3 length equals 18 residues. J gave up 5 bases and V 0 bases, and 15 bases lay outside the gene matches. Germline V lookup: CDR1 SGHRS, CDR2 YFSETQ. The CDR3 sequence: CASSLVGGGLAGLDEQYF. The CDR3 nucleotides are TGCGCCAGCAGCTTGGTCGGGGGGGGGCTAGCGGGGTTGGACGAGCAGTACTTC.

This chain joins TRBV5-5 and TRBJ1-5; 7 bases agree with TRBD1. Germline V gene sequence: CDR1 SGHKS, CDR2 YYEKEE (reference sequence). This CDR3 is 15 amino acids long. The V segment lost 3 bases and the J segment 4 bases; nucleotides outside the gene matches: 7. CDR3 DNA: TGTGCCAGCAGCTGGGACAGTGCTATTAATCAGCCCCAGCATTTT. It codes for CASSWDSAINQPQHF.

This CDR3 reads CASSLAGQGYEKLFF. The CDR3 nucleotides read TGTGCCAGCAGCCTTGCGGGACAGGGGTATGAAAAACTGTTTTTT. The rearrangement uses TRBV4-2 and TRBJ1-4; 10 positions match TRBD1. From germline, CDR1 is LGHNA and CDR2 YNFKEQ. The CDR3 length is 15 residues. J lost 6 bases, V lost 4 bases, and 5 bases had no gene match.

The J gene is TRBJ2-7, the V gene TRBV11-2, with TRBD2 matching 9 bases. J gave up 3 bases and V 4 bases, and 4 bases lay outside the gene matches. Germline loops: CDR1 SGHAT, CDR2 FQNNGV. The CDR3 covers 14 residues. For the CDR3, the DNA is TGTGCCAGCAGCTCCCTAGCGGGGTTCTACGAGCAGTACTTC. It translates to CASSSLAGFYEQYF.

Turning to this clone: A junction boundary mismatches the germline segment, possibly from a read error. V and J are TRBV19 and TRBJ2-5; 8 bases line up with TRBD2. This CDR3 spans 12 amino acids. Looked up from germline, CDR1 is LNHDA and CDR2 is SQIVND (reference sequence). CDR3 bases: TGTGCCACCGGGAGCCCGGGACTAGGTTATGACTTC. This translates into CATGSPGLGYDF.

The chain employs TRBV6-1 and TRBJ2-3, with 9 bases lining up with TRBD1. Trimming took 5 bases from V and 5 from J; bases not matched to a gene: 8. The CDR3 consists of 15 residues. Germline CDR1 MNHNS, CDR2 SASEGT. DNA of the CDR3: TGTGCCAGCAGTCCGGGGGACAGGGCGGTAGATACGCAGTATTTT. It specifies CASSPGDRAVDTQYF.

This chain connects TRBV4-2 to TRBJ2-7, with TRBD1 as a possible D gene (6 bases). The CDR3 contains 18 residues. Trimming pared 4 bases from V and 0 bases from J, leaving 22 bases between. CDR1 LGHNA and CDR2 YNFKEQ come from the germline V gene. The CDR3 region is CASSLLGSGEGDSYEQYF. CDR3 nucleotides: TGTGCCAGCAGCCTTCTAGGGAGCGGCGAGGGGGACTCCTACGAGCAGTACTTC.

The rearrangement links TRBV6-1 to TRBJ1-1; D gene ambiguous. With 10 bases removed from V and 4 bases from J, the gap between germline ends came to 16 bases. This CDR3 comprises 13 residues. Germline CDR1 is MNHNS and CDR2 is SASEGT. The CDR3 DNA reads as TGTGCCACCCTAAAGAAGGGAGGCACTGAAGCTTTCTTT. Translation gives CATLKKGGTEAFF.

The chain joins TRBV7-3 to TRBJ2-3, with TRBD2 matching over 10 bases. Germline values: CDR1 SGHTA, CDR2 FQGTGA. There are 16 residues in the CDR3. V shed 2 bases, J shed 3 bases, and the junction held 5 bases outside the gene matches. The CDR3 bases are TGTGCCAGCAGCTTAGGTCAGCGGGGGGGGACAGATACGCAGTATTTT. Its translation is CASSLGQRGGTDTQYF.

The chain is built from TRBV6-4 and TRBJ1-1, with D tentatively TRBD1 (6 bases). With 5 bases removed from V and 5 bases from J, the gap between germline ends came to 15 bases. Germline CDR1 and CDR2: MRHNA and SNTAGT. The CDR3 runs 14 residues. The CDR3 DNA follows: TGTGCCAGCAGTCGAGACAGGTCGTCTACTGAAGCTTTCTTT. Translating gives CASSRDRSSTEAFF.

This clone was seen a handful of times. This sequence joins TRBV4-2 and TRBJ2-3; 9 positions match TRBD1. CDR3 length: 19 amino acids. Trimming at V came to 0 bases and at J to 2 bases, leaving 12 bases not matched to a gene. Germline V CDR1 and CDR2: LGHNA, YNFKEQ. In DNA form, the CDR3 reads TGTGCCAGCAGCCAAGATTTAGTAGGGACAGGGCTAGACACAGATACGCAGTATTTT. This sequence encodes CASSQDLVGTGLDTDTQYF.

CDR3 protein: CASSLAGRATYEQYF. The CDR3 DNA follows: TGTGCCAGCAGCTTAGCAGGCAGGGCGACCTACGAGCAGTACTTC. This chain uses TRBV11-2 with TRBJ2-7, with a possible D match to TRBD1 (5 bases). The V gene lost 1 base and the J gene lost 2 bases, with 12 bases spanning the gap. This CDR3 has 15 amino acids. The germline V gene has CDR1 SGHAT and CDR2 FQNNGV.

This clone has a single count. The chain has TRBV6-6 and TRBJ1-3, with 8 bases matching TRBD1. The CDR3 length is 16 residues. V gave up 4 bases and J gave up 1 base; unmatched junction bases: 6. Germline CDR1 MNHNY, CDR2 SVGAGI (reference sequence). The CDR3 loop is CASSLARGLSGNTIYF. Here the CDR3 DNA reads TGTGCCAGCAGTTTGGCCAGGGGGCTATCTGGAAACACCATATATTTT.

In this sample, this clone turned up a few times. The chain is built from TRBV5-1 and TRBJ1-2; D is perhaps TRBD1 (6 bases). CDR1 SGHRS and CDR2 YFSETQ come from the germline V gene. V was clipped by 4 bases and J by 6 bases, with 19 bases between them. This CDR3 contains 15 residues. The CDR3 sequence is CASSPEGVFRNGYTF. The CDR3 DNA is TGCGCCAGCAGCCCCGAGGGGGTTTTTAGGAATGGCTACACCTTC.

The rearrangement links TRBV29-1 to TRBJ1-2, with 9 nucleotides matching TRBD1. CDR1 and CDR2 (germline): SQVTM, ANQGSEA. CDR3 size: 12 residues. The V gene end was trimmed by 4 bases and the J gene end by 6 bases; junction bases not matched to a gene: 3. CDR3 sequence: CSVAGQGNGYTF. The CDR3, as DNA: TGCAGCGTTGCGGGACAGGGCAATGGCTACACCTTC.

The V gene is TRBV6-1, the J gene TRBJ1-1, with TRBD1 identical over 12 bases. Per germline, CDR1 MNHNS and CDR2 SASEGT. Trimming at V came to 6 bases and at J to 7 bases, leaving 6 bases not matched to a gene. The CDR3 is 14 residues long. The CDR3 sequence: CASSRGQGAIEAFF. The CDR3 DNA reads as TGTGCCAGCAGCCGGGGACAGGGGGCGATTGAAGCTTTCTTT.

This clone came up once. J is TRBJ1-2 and V is TRBV5-6; D gene uncertain. In germline, CDR1 is SGHDT, CDR2 YYEEEE. The CDR3 totals 13 residues. The V and J ends lost 4 bases and 6 bases respectively, with 13 bases between them. The CDR3: CASSVDVEDGYTF. In DNA form, the CDR3 reads TGTGCCAGCAGCGTAGATGTCGAGGATGGCTACACCTTC.

The chain combines TRBV2 with TRBJ2-5, with D hard to call. V lost 0 bases and J 5 bases, leaving 7 bases between the germline ends. Germline V CDR1 and CDR2: SNHLY, FYNNEI. The CDR3 consists of 13 residues. This CDR3 reads CASSEAPLETQYF. The DNA of the CDR3 is TGTGCCAGCAGTGAAGCCCCCCTGGAGACCCAGTACTTC.

This clone was found a few times. The CDR3 DNA follows: TGTGCCAGTAGTCCCGGGACAGGGGTTGGAAACACCATATATTTT. This gives the protein CASSPGTGVGNTIYF. This rearrangement joins TRBV19 to TRBJ1-3; 10 bases fit TRBD1. CDR1 and CDR2 (germline): LNHDA, SQIVND (reference sequence). V shed 5 bases and J 3 bases; nucleotides not matched to a gene: 4. This CDR3 comprises 15 residues.

The rearrangement links TRBV2 to TRBJ1-4, with TRBD1 matching 10 bases. CDR3 size: 14 residues. Trimming at V came to 6 bases and at J to 8 bases, leaving 6 bases not matched to a gene. Germline V gene lookup returns CDR1 SNHLY and CDR2 FYNNEI. The CDR3 DNA reads TGTGCCAGCAGCAGGGACAGGGGCTGGGAAAAACTGTTTTTT. It yields the protein CASSRDRGWEKLFF.

This clone has just a few counts. The gene calls are TRBV6-5 and TRBJ1-2; D gene uncertain. The length of the CDR3 is 11 residues. The V and J ends lost 6 bases and 5 bases respectively, with 7 bases between them. Germline values: CDR1 MNHEY, CDR2 SVGAGI. CDR3 in amino acids: CASRNEYGYTF. As DNA, the CDR3 is TGTGCCAGCAGGAACGAGTATGGCTACACCTTC.

The chain joins TRBV19 to TRBJ2-2; TRBD1 agrees at 8 bases. This CDR3 spans 15 amino acids. The V gene's germline CDR1 is LNHDA and CDR2 SQIVND (reference sequence). The ends lost 2 bases at V and 4 bases at J; junction bases unmatched: 3. The chain's CDR3 is CASSIQGASTGELFF. CDR3 DNA sequence: TGTGCCAGTAGTATACAGGGGGCGTCCACCGGGGAGCTGTTTTTT.

This chain links TRBV7-2 with TRBJ2-5; tentatively, D is TRBD2 (5 bases). The end of the DNA is better explained by TRBJ2-7, so the J call may be wrong. Germline CDR1 reads SGHTA; CDR2 reads FQGNSA. The CDR3 has 15 amino acids. The CDR3 nucleotides read TGTGCCAGCAGCTTAGTGTCGGGAAGCTCCTACGAGCAGTACTTC. Its translation: CASSLVSGSSYEQYF.

The chain links TRBV27 to TRBJ1-4, with 9 bases fitting TRBD1. The CDR3 runs to 17 residues. V trimming: 5 bases; J trimming: 6 bases; junction bases outside the gene matches: 13. In germline, CDR1 is MNHEY, CDR2 SMNVEV (reference sequence). The CDR3 loop reads CASSPRPYGTGHEKLFF. CDR3 nucleotide sequence: TGTGCCAGCAGTCCCCGGCCCTACGGGACAGGGCATGAAAAACTGTTTTTT.

The rearrangement links TRBV29-1 to TRBJ1-1; TRBD1 matches 11 bases. J lost 5 bases, V lost 6 bases, and 23 bases had no gene match. The CDR3 length is 19 residues. Germline assignment: CDR1 SQVTM and CDR2 ANQGSEA. The CDR3 reads CSVGVLRYLDRGRKTEAFF. Here the CDR3 DNA reads TGCAGCGTAGGGGTTTTGAGGTACCTGGACAGGGGGCGTAAAACTGAAGCTTTCTTT.

V and J are TRBV6-5 and TRBJ1-6; the D gene is possibly TRBD1 (5 bases). The CDR3 spans 15 residues. Germline V CDR1 and CDR2: MNHEY, SVGAGI. Trimming left V 7 bases short and J 3 bases short, with 13 bases between. CDR3 nucleotide sequence: TGTGCCAGCAATAGGGACTCCGACTATAATTCACCCCTCCACTTT. The encoded protein is CASNRDSDYNSPLHF.

The V call is TRBV19, the J call TRBJ2-7, with unresolved D. Germline V gene data show CDR1 as LNHDA and CDR2 as SQIVND (reference sequence). The CDR3 is 13 residues long. V shed 8 bases and J shed 2 bases, with 13 bases lying between them. CDR3 amino acids: CASRSEVPYEQYF. CDR3 DNA: TGTGCCAGTCGATCCGAGGTGCCCTACGAGCAGTACTTC.

V and J are TRBV19 and TRBJ1-5; 7 bases fit TRBD1. Trimming removed 6 bases from V and 5 bases from J; junction bases left unmatched: 4. The germline V gene has CDR1 LNHDA and CDR2 SQIVND (reference sequence). CDR3 size: 13 residues. CDR3 in amino acids: CASRGTAHQPQHF. The CDR3, as DNA: TGTGCCAGTAGGGGGACAGCACATCAGCCCCAGCATTTT.

As DNA, the CDR3 is TGTGCCAGCAGCTTAGGGCCGGCTAGGAACTCACCCCTCCACTTT. It translates to CASSLGPARNSPLHF. The V and J genes are TRBV7-8 and TRBJ1-6, with unresolved D. V lost 1 base and J lost 10, with 14 bases in between. From germline, CDR1 is SGHVS and CDR2 FQNEAQ. This CDR3 is built from 15 residues.